These T cell receptor beta chains were read from a single sample in a study of shared clonotypes between healthy human individuals. Libraries were prepared by immunoSEQ multiplex PCR; TCRdb keeps only in-frame clonotypes and omits some of them. The sample records just over 2,000,000 clones, 85% to 95% being singletons. Source material: naive CD4+ T cells sorted from blood. Receptor source: a man in his late teens or twenties in good health. Each CDR3 is given with its conserved first and last residue. D genes are given only for firm matches. For some rows the clone size is stated as once, few or many, or as a class when expanded; others skip it.

>-|TRBV2|TRBD2|TRBJ2-1
CASSGSLAGVRNEQFF
TGTGCCAGCAGTGGGTCTTTAGCGGGAGTCAGAAATGAGCAGTTCTTC
>-|TRBV10-3|-|TRBJ1-1
CAISELTGNTEAFF
TGTGCCATCAGTGAGTTAACAGGGAACACTGAAGCTTTCTTT
>-|TRBV5-1|-|TRBJ2-7
CASSLEGTTFYEQYF
TGCGCCAGCAGCTTGGAGGGGACCACCTTTTACGAGCAGTACTTC
>-|TRBV18|-|TRBJ2-5
CASSPGQERETQYF
TGTGCCAGCTCACCGGGGCAGGAGAGGGAGACCCAGTACTTC
>-|TRBV10-1|-|TRBJ2-3
CASSEAGPDTQYF
TGCGCCAGCAGTGAGGCAGGGCCAGATACGCAGTATTTT
>-|TRBV4-2|TRBD2|TRBJ2-6
CASSQDLAGGSGANVLTF
TGTGCCAGCAGCCAAGATTTAGCGGGGGGTTCTGGGGCCAACGTCCTGACTTTC
>-|TRBV19|-|TRBJ1-4
CASTGTQAATNEKLFF
TGTGCCAGTACCGGGACCCAAGCTGCAACTAATGAAAAACTGTTTTTT
>-|TRBV10-3|-|TRBJ2-2
CAIQPGGTGELFF
TGTGCCATCCAACCCGGCGGGACCGGGGAGCTGTTTTTT
>-|TRBV13|TRBD2|TRBJ2-7
CASSSSGLAREQYF
TGTGCCAGCAGTTCGTCCGGACTAGCTCGCGAGCAGTACTTC
>-|TRBV5-4|TRBD2|TRBJ2-1
CASSLFSGGASYNEQFF
TGTGCCAGCAGCTTGTTCAGCGGGGGGGCCTCCTACAATGAGCAGTTCTTC
>-|TRBV18|-|TRBJ2-4
CASSPPGDKNIQYF
TGTGCCAGCTCACCACCGGGGGACAAAAACATTCAGTACTTC
>-|TRBV6-5|-|TRBJ1-1
CASTRNGAFF
TGTGCCAGCACCCGGAATGGGGCTTTCTTT
>-|TRBV12-5|TRBD1|TRBJ2-7
CASGLVESKGDRGRVQYF
TGTGCTAGTGGTTTGGTCGAATCAAAGGGGGACAGGGGAAGGGTGCAGTACTTC
>once|TRBV5-1|-|TRBJ2-3
CASRPTGTDTQYF
TGCGCCAGCAGACCGACAGGCACAGATACGCAGTATTTT
>-|TRBV2|-|TRBJ2-7
CASNERGPYEQYF
TGTGCCAGCAACGAGAGAGGGCCCTACGAGCAGTACTTC
>-|TRBV18|-|TRBJ1-4
CASSPGIDRNEKLFF
TGTGCCAGCTCACCAGGGATTGACAGGAATGAAAAACTGTTTTTT
>-|TRBV29-1|TRBD1|TRBJ1-3
CSVEETGSGNTIYF
TGCAGCGTTGAAGAGACAGGGTCTGGAAACACCATATATTTT
>once|TRBV6-5|-|TRBJ2-3
CASRDGADTQYF
TGTGCCAGCAGGGACGGTGCAGATACGCAGTATTTT
>once|TRBV11-2|-|TRBJ1-6
CASRRQFSYNSPLHF
TGTGCCAGCAGAAGACAGTTCTCCTATAATTCACCCCTCCACTTT
>once|TRBV10-3|-|TRBJ1-1
CAINFRLGTEAFF
TGTGCCATCAATTTTCGACTCGGGACTGAAGCTTTCTTT
>-|TRBV5-1|TRBD1|TRBJ1-5
CASSTGDRGTQHF
TGCGCCAGCAGCACCGGGGACAGGGGGACCCAGCATTTT
>-|TRBV18|-|TRBJ2-1
CASSPDYNEQFF
TGTGCCAGCTCTCCCGATTACAATGAGCAGTTCTTC
>-|TRBV6-5|-|TRBJ2-5
CASSYGRGGQETQYF
TGTGCCAGCAGTTATGGCAGGGGAGGCCAAGAGACCCAGTACTTC
>-|TRBV5-4|-|TRBJ2-5
CASSLASGRLQETQYF
TGTGCCAGCAGCTTGGCGAGCGGGCGCCTTCAAGAGACCCAGTACTTC
>-|TRBV6-5|-|TRBJ1-6
CASSYGAPGTLHF
TGTGCCAGCAGTTACGGGGCCCCTGGGACCCTCCACTTT
>-|TRBV14|TRBD1|TRBJ2-3
CASSRGTGVPQYF
TGTGCCAGCAGCCGAGGGACAGGAGTCCCGCAGTATTTT
>-|TRBV11-2|-|TRBJ2-3
CASSLVGGSISDTQYF
TGTGCCAGCAGCTTAGTAGGTGGGTCGATCTCAGATACGCAGTATTTT
>-|TRBV4-1|-|TRBJ2-7
CASSEPGANSYEQYF
TGCGCCAGCAGCGAGCCAGGGGCAAACTCCTACGAGCAGTACTTC
>-|TRBV5-4|TRBD1|TRBJ1-1
CASNVMGANQGGTEAFF
TGTGCCAGCAACGTAATGGGAGCGAACCAGGGGGGGACTGAAGCTTTCTTT
>-|TRBV7-2|TRBD2|TRBJ2-7
CASSLGGFDSYEQYF
TGTGCCAGCAGCTTGGGGGGGTTCGACTCCTACGAGCAGTACTTC
>-|TRBV9|TRBD2|TRBJ2-7
CASSVAATSRFVYEQYF
TGTGCCAGCAGCGTTGCCGCGACTAGCCGCTTCGTTTACGAGCAGTACTTC
>-|TRBV9|TRBD1|TRBJ1-5
CASKPTGQDNQPQHF
TGTGCCAGCAAACCTACGGGACAGGACAATCAGCCCCAGCATTTT
>-|TRBV14|-|TRBJ1-2
CASSQAQLYGYTF
TGTGCCAGCAGCCAAGCGCAGCTTTATGGCTACACCTTC
>-|TRBV6-5|-|TRBJ1-2
CASSYSRVAYGYTF
TGTGCCAGCAGTTACTCCAGGGTGGCCTATGGCTACACCTTC
>-|TRBV18|-|TRBJ2-6
CASSPKTQTFSGANVLTF
TGTGCCAGCTCACCTAAGACTCAGACTTTCTCTGGGGCCAACGTCCTGACTTTC
>-|TRBV5-1|-|TRBJ2-1
CASSLLTTGLNNEQFF
TGCGCCAGCAGCTTGTTAACGACGGGGCTAAACAATGAGCAGTTCTTC